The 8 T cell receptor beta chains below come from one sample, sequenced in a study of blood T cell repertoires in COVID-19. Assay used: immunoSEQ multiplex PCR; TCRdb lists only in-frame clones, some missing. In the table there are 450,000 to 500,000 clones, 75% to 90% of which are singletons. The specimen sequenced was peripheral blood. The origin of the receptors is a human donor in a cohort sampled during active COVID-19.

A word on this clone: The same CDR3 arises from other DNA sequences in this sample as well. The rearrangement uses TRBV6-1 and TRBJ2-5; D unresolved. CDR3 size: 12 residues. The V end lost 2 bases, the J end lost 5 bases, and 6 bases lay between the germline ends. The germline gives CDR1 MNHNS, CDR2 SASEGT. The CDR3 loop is CASSETRETQYF. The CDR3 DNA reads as TGTGCCAGCAGTGAAACGAGGGAGACCCAGTACTTC.

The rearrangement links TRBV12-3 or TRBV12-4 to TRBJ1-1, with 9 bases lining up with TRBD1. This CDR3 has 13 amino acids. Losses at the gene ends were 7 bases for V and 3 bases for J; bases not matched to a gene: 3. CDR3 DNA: TGTGCCAGCACCAGGACAGGGGACACTGAAGCTTTCTTT. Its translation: CASTRTGDTEAFF.

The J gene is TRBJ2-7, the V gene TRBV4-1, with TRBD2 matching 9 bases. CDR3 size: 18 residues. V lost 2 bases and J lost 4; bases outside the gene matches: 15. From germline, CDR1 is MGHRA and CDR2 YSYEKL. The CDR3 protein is CASSQSGGRAPPWYEQYF. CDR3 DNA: TGCGCCAGCAGCCAATCCGGCGGGAGGGCCCCTCCTTGGTACGAGCAGTACTTC.

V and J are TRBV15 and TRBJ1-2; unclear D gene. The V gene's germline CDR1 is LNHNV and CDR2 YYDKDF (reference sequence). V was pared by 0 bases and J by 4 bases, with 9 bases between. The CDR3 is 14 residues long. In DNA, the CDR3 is TGTGCCACCAGCAGAGATGGCAGGTCCTATGGCTACACCTTC. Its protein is CATSRDGRSYGYTF.

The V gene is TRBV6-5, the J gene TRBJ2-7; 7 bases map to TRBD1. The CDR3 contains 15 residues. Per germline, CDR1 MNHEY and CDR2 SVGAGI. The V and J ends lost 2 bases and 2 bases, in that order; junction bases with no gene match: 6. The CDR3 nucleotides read TGTGCCAGCAGTTACCGACAGGGCGAAACCTACGAGCAGTACTTC. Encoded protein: CASSYRQGETYEQYF.

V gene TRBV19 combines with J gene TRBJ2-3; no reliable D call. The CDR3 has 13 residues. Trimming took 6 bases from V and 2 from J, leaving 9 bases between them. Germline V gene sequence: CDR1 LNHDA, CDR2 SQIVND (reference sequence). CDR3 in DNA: TGTGCCAGTAGGGCCCCTTCCACAGATACGCAGTATTTT. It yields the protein CASRAPSTDTQYF. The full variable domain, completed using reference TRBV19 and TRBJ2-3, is DGGITQSPKYLFRKEGQNVTLSCEQNLNHDAMYWYRQDPGQGLRLIYYSQIVNDFQKGDIAEGYSVSREKKESFPLTVTSAQKNPTAFYLCASRAPSTDTQYFGPGTRLTVL.

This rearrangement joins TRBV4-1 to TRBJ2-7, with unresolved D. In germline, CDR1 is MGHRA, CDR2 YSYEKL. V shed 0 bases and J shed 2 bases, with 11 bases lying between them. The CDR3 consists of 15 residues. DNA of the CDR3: TGCGCCAGCAGCCAAGATGGTGGCGGCGCCTACGAGCAGTACTTC. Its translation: CASSQDGGGAYEQYF.

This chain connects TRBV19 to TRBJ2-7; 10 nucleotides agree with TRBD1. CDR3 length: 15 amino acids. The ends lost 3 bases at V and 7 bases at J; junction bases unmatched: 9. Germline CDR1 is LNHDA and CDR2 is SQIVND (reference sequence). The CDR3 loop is CASSIIRDRGIEQYF. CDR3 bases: TGTGCCAGTAGTATCATCCGGGACAGGGGAATTGAGCAGTACTTC. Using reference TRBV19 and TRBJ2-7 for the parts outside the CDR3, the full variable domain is DGGITQSPKYLFRKEGQNVTLSCEQNLNHDAMYWYRQDPGQGLRLIYYSQIVNDFQKGDIAEGYSVSREKKESFPLTVTSAQKNPTAFYLCASSIIRDRGIEQYFGPGTRLTVT.